This entry lists 14 T cell receptor beta chains sequenced from one sample in a study of graft-versus-host responses after intestinal transplantation. The protocol was immunoSEQ multiplex PCR, while the TCRdb copy is restricted to in-frame clones and leaves out a portion. The table shows about 39,000 clones, with just under 90% occurring only once. The material was PBMCs, obtained roughly 270 days after transplant. The receptor source for this set is a human patient who received an intestinal transplant, so some T cells may come from the graft donor.

The rearrangement joins TRBV7-9 to TRBJ1-2; D gene uncertain. V gave up 1 base and J gave up 6 bases, with 6 bases separating them. The CDR3 runs to 12 residues. Germline-derived CDR1 and CDR2 are SEHNR and FQNEAQ (reference sequence). In DNA form, the CDR3 reads TGTGCCAGCAGCTTAGAAGGAGATGGCTACACCTTC. Residues: CASSLEGDGYTF.

This chain links TRBV13 with TRBJ1-5; D is perhaps TRBD1 (5 bases). Germline V gives CDR1 PRHDT, CDR2 FYEKMQ (reference sequence). The germline V and J ends were trimmed by 5 bases and 9 bases, with 11 bases remaining between them. The CDR3 loop spans 12 amino acids. The CDR3 protein is CASSPRGGPQHF. In DNA, the CDR3 is TGTGCCAGCAGCCCACGGGGGGGGCCCCAGCATTTT.

The chain couples TRBV6-5 to TRBJ1-1; no firm D call. The ends were cut back, 4 bases at V and 5 bases at J, with 11 bases in the middle. There are 13 residues in the CDR3. CDR1 and CDR2 from the germline V gene are MNHEY and SVGAGI. In nucleotides, the CDR3 is TGTGCCAGCAGTTCACCTTTGGGGACTGAAGCTTTCTTT. As protein: CASSSPLGTEAFF.

This clone has only a few counts. The chain is built from TRBV9 and TRBJ2-1; D not certain. V dropped 7 bases and J dropped 2 bases, with 19 bases sitting between them. The CDR3 loop spans 16 amino acids. Germline CDR1 SGDLS, CDR2 YYNGEE. The CDR3 coding sequence is TGTGCCAGCTCGAGCCAAAAAGGCCCAGCCTACAATGAGCAGTTCTTC. It yields the protein CASSSQKGPAYNEQFF.

This chain joins TRBV21-1 and TRBJ1-3. TRBV21-1 is assigned pseudogene status. This CDR3 comprises 16 residues. The CDR3 DNA follows: TGTGCCAGCAGTCAGAGTCTACAACACGCACGAAACACCATATATTTT. Protein product: CASSQSLQHARNTIYF.

The chain joins TRBV27 to TRBJ1-4; 8 bases agree with TRBD1. Trimming removed 8 bases from V and 7 bases from J; junction bases left unmatched: 6. The CDR3 loop spans 13 amino acids. Germline V lookup: CDR1 MNHEY, CDR2 SMNVEV (reference sequence). This CDR3 reads CASSQGAGEKLFF. The CDR3 DNA is TGTGCCAGCTCTCAGGGGGCTGGTGAAAAACTGTTTTTT.

V is TRBV6-1 and J is TRBJ2-3, with D tentatively TRBD2 (6 bases). With 6 bases removed from V and 0 bases from J, the gap between germline ends came to 13 bases. The CDR3 is 15 amino acids. Germline loops: CDR1 MNHNS, CDR2 SASEGT. The CDR3 nucleotides read TGTGCCAGCAGCCAGCGGGCGTTAAGCACAGATACGCAGTATTTT. Translated: CASSQRALSTDTQYF.

In its sample, this clone was seen a few times. The V call is TRBV6-5, the J call TRBJ2-3; a possible D gene is TRBD2 (6 bases). The CDR3 length is 14 residues. Trimming shortened V by 5 bases and J by 8 bases, and 17 bases separated the two germline ends. Germline-derived CDR1 and CDR2 are MNHEY and SVGAGI. CDR3 sequence: CASSRLDTFATQYF. The CDR3 DNA is TGTGCCAGCAGTAGACTAGACACCTTCGCTACGCAGTATTTT.

The V call is TRBV19, the J call TRBJ2-1, with D tentatively TRBD2 (5 bases). The germline CDR1 and CDR2 sequences are LNHDA and SQIVND (reference sequence). CDR3 length equals 13 residues. V lost 5 bases and J 4 bases, leaving 9 bases between the germline ends. As DNA, the CDR3 is TGTGCCAGTAGTTCCAGCGGATACAATGAGCAGTTCTTC. It yields the protein CASSSSGYNEQFF.

The rearrangement uses TRBV30 and TRBJ1-1; D is ambiguous. Trimming left V 4 bases short and J 0 bases short, with 9 bases between. The CDR3 length is 13 residues. Germline V CDR1 and CDR2: GTSNPN, SVGIG (reference sequence). The CDR3 DNA is TGTGCCTGGACCTCCTCGGTGAACACTGAAGCTTTCTTT. This translates into CAWTSSVNTEAFF.

The genes are TRBV5-5 and TRBJ1-1; unclear D gene. Trimming took 3 bases from V and 9 from J, leaving 9 bases between them. The germline CDR1 and CDR2 sequences are SGHKS and YYEKEE (reference sequence). This CDR3 has 11 amino acids. Here the CDR3 DNA reads TGTGCCAGCAGCTCGGCGGGGAAAGCTTTCTTT. It yields the protein CASSSAGKAFF.

The chain combines TRBV11-2 with TRBJ2-7; 7 nucleotides line up with TRBD1. Germline V gene sequence: CDR1 SGHAT, CDR2 FQNNGV. Losses at the gene ends were 1 base for V and 6 bases for J; bases not matched to a gene: 6. The CDR3 is 14 amino acids. In DNA, the CDR3 is TGTGCCAGCAGCTTAGGGACAGGTGGAGGCGAGCAGTACTTC. It yields the protein CASSLGTGGGEQYF.

The chain recombines TRBV6-4 with TRBJ1-6, with a possible D match to TRBD1 (5 bases). Germline-derived CDR1 and CDR2 are MRHNA and SNTAGT. This CDR3 is built from 14 residues. Trimming left V 3 bases short and J 9 bases short, with 12 bases between. The CDR3 loop reads CASSEGQGGSPLHF. The CDR3 DNA follows: TGTGCCAGCAGTGAGGGGCAGGGAGGTTCACCCCTCCACTTT.

This chain joins TRBV18 and TRBJ1-6; D unresolved. The CDR3 consists of 17 residues. The V gene lost 3 bases and the J gene lost 2 bases, with 14 bases spanning the gap. CDR1 and CDR2 from the germline V gene are KGHSH and LQKENI. The CDR3 sequence is CASSPYSRAAYNSPLHF. The CDR3 bases are TGTGCCAGCTCACCGTATTCGAGGGCGGCCTATAATTCACCCCTCCACTTT.